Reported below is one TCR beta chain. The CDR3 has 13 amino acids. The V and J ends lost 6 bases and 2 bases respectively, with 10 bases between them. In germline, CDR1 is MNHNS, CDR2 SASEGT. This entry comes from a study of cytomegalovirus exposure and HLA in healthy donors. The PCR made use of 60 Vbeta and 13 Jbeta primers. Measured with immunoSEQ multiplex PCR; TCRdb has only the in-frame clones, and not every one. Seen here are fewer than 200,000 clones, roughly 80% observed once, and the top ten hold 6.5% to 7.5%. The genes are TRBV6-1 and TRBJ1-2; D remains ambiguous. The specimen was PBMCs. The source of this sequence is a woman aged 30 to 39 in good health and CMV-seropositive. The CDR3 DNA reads TGTGCCAGCAGCTCGTCGGGAAACTATGGCTACACCTTC. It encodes CASSSSGNYGYTF.